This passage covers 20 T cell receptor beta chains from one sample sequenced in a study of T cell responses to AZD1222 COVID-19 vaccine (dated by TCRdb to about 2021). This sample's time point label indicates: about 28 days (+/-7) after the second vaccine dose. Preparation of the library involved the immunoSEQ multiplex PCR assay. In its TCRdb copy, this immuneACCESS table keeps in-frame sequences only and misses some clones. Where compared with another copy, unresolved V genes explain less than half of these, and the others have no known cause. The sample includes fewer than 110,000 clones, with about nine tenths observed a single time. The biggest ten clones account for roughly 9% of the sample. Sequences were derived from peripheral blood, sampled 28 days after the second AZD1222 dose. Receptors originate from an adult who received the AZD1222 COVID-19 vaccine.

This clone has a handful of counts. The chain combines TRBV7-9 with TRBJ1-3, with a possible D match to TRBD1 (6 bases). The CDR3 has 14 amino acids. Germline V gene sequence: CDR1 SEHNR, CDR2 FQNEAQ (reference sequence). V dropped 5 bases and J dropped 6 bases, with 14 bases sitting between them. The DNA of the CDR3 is TGTGCCAGCAGCCAACAGGGTCGCGTAAACACCATATATTTT. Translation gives CASSQQGRVNTIYF.

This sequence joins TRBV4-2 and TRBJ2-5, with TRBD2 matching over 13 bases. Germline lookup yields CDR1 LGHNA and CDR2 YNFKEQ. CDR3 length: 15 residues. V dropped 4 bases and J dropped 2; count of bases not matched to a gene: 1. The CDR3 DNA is TGTGCCAGCAGCCCGGGACTAGCGGGACAAGAGACCCAGTACTTC. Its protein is CASSPGLAGQETQYF.

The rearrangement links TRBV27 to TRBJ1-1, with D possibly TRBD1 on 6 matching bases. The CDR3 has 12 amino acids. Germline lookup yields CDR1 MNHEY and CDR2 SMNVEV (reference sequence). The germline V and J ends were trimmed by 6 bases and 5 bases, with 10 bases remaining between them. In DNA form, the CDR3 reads TGTGCCAGCAGCAGGGGAGGGACTGAAGCTTTCTTT. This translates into CASSRGGTEAFF.

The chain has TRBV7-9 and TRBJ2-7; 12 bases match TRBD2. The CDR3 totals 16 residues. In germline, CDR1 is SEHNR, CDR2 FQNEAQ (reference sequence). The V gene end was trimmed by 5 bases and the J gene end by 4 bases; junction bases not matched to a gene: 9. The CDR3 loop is CASSARLAGVYYEQYF. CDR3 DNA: TGTGCCAGCAGCGCAAGACTAGCGGGGGTTTATTACGAGCAGTACTTC.

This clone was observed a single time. The CDR3 loop reads CASIGGGTEAFF. Here the CDR3 DNA reads TGTGCCAGCATCGGGGGAGGCACTGAAGCTTTCTTT. The J gene is TRBJ1-1, the V gene TRBV2, with D possibly being TRBD1 (5 bases). V was shortened by 7 bases and J by 4 bases, with 10 bases between the two germline ends. This CDR3 region has 12 residues. The germline V gene has CDR1 SNHLY and CDR2 FYNNEI.

The CDR3 spells CSVVRQAGEGEQYF. Written as DNA, the CDR3 is TGCAGCGTTGTCCGGCAAGCAGGGGAGGGCGAGCAGTACTTC. V and J are TRBV29-1 and TRBJ2-7; tentative D call: TRBD2 (7 bases). CDR3 length: 14 residues. Germline V gives CDR1 SQVTM, CDR2 ANQGSEA. Trimming stripped 4 bases from V and 6 bases from J, with 19 bases between.

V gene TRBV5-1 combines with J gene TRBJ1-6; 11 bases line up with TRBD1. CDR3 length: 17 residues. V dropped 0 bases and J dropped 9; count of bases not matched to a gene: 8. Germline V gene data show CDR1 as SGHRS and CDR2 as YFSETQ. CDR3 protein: CASSLAGQGASGSPLHF. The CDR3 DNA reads TGCGCCAGCAGCTTGGCTGGACAGGGGGCTTCAGGTTCACCCCTCCACTTT.

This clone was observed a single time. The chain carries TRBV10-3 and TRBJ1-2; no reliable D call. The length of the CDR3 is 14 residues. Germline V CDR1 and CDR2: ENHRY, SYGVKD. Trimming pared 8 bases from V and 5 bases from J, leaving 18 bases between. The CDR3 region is CAIGEGPPGYGYTF. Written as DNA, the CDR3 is TGTGCCATCGGCGAAGGACCTCCGGGGTATGGCTACACCTTC.

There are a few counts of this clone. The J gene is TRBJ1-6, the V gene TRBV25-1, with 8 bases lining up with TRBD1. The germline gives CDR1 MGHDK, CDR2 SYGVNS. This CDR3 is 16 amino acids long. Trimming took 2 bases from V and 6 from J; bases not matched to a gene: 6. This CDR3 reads CASSEPGQGGNSPLHF. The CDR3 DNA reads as TGTGCCAGCAGTGAACCAGGACAGGGCGGTAATTCACCCCTCCACTTT.

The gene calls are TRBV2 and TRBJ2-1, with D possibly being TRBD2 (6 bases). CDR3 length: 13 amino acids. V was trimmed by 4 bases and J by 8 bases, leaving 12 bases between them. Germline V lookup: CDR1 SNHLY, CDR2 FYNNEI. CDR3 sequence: CASSVGTWDEQFF. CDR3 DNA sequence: TGTGCCAGCAGTGTTGGGACTTGGGATGAGCAGTTCTTC.

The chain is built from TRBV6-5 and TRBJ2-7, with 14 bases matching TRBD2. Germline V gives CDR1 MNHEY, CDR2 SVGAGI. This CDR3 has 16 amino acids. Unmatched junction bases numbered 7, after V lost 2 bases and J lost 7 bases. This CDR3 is CASSYQGLAGAWEQYF. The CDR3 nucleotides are TGTGCCAGCAGTTACCAGGGACTAGCGGGGGCCTGGGAGCAGTACTTC.

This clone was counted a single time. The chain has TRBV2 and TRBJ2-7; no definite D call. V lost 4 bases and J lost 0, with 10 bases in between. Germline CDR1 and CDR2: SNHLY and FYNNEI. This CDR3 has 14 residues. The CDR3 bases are TGTGCCAGCAGTGTGGGTTTTAGCTCCTACGAGCAGTACTTC. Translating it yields CASSVGFSSYEQYF.

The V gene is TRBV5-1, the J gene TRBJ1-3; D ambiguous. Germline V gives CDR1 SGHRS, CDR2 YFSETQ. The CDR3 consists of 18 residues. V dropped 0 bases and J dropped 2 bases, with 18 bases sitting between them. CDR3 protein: CASSLDSYRSNTGNTIYF. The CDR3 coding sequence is TGCGCCAGCAGCTTGGACAGTTACCGATCAAATACTGGAAACACCATATATTTT. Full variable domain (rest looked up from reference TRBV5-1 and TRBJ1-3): KAGVTQTPRYLIKTRGQQVTLSCSPISGHRSVSWYQQTPGQGLQFLFEYFSETQRNKGNFPGRFSGRQFSNSRSEMNVSTLELGDSALYLCASSLDSYRSNTGNTIYFGEGSWLTVV.

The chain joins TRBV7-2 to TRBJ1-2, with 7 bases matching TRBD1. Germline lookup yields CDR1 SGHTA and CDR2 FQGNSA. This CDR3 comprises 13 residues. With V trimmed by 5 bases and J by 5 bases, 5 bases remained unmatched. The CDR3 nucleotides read TGTGCCAGCAGCAGGGACAGAGGTTATGGCTACACCTTC. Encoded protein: CASSRDRGYGYTF.

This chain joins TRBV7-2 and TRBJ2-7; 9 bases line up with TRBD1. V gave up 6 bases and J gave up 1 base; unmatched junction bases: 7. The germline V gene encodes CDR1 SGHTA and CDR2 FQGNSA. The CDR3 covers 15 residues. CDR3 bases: TGTGCCAGCAGGGCCGGGACAGGGTTTTCCTACGAGCAGTACTTC. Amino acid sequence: CASRAGTGFSYEQYF.

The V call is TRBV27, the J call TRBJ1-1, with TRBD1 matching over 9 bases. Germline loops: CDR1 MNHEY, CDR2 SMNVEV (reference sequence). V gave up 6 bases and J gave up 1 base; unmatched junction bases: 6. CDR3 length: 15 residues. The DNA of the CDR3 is TGTGCCAGCAGGCTGACAGGGGGAACGAACACTGAAGCTTTCTTT. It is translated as CASRLTGGTNTEAFF.

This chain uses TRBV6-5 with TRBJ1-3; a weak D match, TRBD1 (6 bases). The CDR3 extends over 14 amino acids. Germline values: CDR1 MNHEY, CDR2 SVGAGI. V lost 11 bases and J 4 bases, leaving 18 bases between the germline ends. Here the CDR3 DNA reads TGTGCCGTCTCATCGGCTGACAGGGGAAACACCATATATTTT. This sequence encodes CAVSSADRGNTIYF.

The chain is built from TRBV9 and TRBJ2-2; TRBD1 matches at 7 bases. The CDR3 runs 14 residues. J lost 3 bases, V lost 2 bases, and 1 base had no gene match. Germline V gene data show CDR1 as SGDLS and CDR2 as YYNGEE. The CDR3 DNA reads TGTGCCAGCAGCGTTGACAGGGACACCGGGGAGCTGTTTTTT. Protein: CASSVDRDTGELFF.

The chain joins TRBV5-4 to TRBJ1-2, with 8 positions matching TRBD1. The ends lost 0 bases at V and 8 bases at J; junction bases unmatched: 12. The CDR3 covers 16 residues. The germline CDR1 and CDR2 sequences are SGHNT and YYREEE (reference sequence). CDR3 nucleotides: TGTGCCAGCAGCTTGGATAGCAGGGGGCAGGGACGGGGCTACACCTTC. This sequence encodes CASSLDSRGQGRGYTF.

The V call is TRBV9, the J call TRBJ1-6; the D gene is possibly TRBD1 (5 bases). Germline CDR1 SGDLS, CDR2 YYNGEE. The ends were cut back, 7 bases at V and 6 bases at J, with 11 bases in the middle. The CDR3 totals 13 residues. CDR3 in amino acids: CASGLGPNSPLHF. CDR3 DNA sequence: TGTGCCAGCGGCCTGGGACCTAATTCACCCCTCCACTTT.